This T cell receptor beta chain was obtained from a study of cytomegalovirus exposure and HLA in healthy donors. Primers included in the PCR were 60 Vbeta and 13 Jbeta primers. Sequencing used immunoSEQ multiplex PCR; TCRdb keeps in-frame clones, though not all of them. Of tens of thousands of clones listed, around 10% are singletons. This CDR3 contains 16 residues. Trimming removed 1 base at V and 0 bases at J, with 10 bases between. In germline, CDR1 is SGHRS, CDR2 YFSETQ. Notes on this clone: Its cognate antigen is unknown.

Study observations and caveats: Both high specificity and high sensitivity reportedly marked the classifier's diagnosis of cytomegalovirus status.

The rearrangement links TRBV5-1 to TRBJ1-4, with D unclear. The material sequenced was PBMCs. The sequence derives from a man in his sixties in good health and CMV-seropositive. The DNA of the CDR3 is TGCGCCAGCAGCTTGACAGCAAGTGCAACTAATGAAAAACTGTTTTTT. Its protein product is CASSLTASATNEKLFF.